The 26 T cell receptor beta chains below were found in one sample sequenced in a study of blood T cells in healthy people across ages. Next came a second PCR, run for about 6 to 12 cycles, which used a sample-barcoded 5' primer along with a J-beta primer mix. TCRdb re-called the 5' RACE reads through MiXCR, storing one row per CDR3 protein. Among about 970,000 distinct CDR3 sequences listed, 45% to 60% were seen once. The specimen sequenced was blood. The receptors stem from a woman aged 55-75 years in good health.

This rearrangement joins TRBV2 to TRBJ2-1; possible D gene TRBD2, 6 bases. The CDR3 runs 12 residues. From germline, CDR1 is SNHLY and CDR2 FYNNEI. Trimming shortened V by 11 bases and J by 7 bases, and 15 bases separated the two germline ends. CDR3 in DNA: TGTGCCGGAGGGCGGGGTGGGAATGAGCAGTTCTTC. The encoded protein is CAGGRGGNEQFF.

The rearrangement joins TRBV3-1 to TRBJ2-7; D uncertain. Germline values: CDR1 LGHDT, CDR2 YNNKEL (reference sequence). The CDR3 length is 16 residues. Trimming removed 1 base from V and 7 bases from J, with 20 bases in between. The CDR3 protein is CASSQAGRARNYEQYF. CDR3 sequence (DNA): TGTGCCAGCAGCCAAGCCGGCCGGGCAAGGAACTATGAGCAGTACTTC.

The chain couples TRBV20-1 to TRBJ2-5; D is ambiguous. Trimming took 2 bases from V and 7 from J, leaving 8 bases between them. Germline V gene data show CDR1 as DFQATT and CDR2 as SNEGSKA (reference sequence). This CDR3 spans 11 amino acids. Here the CDR3 DNA reads TGCAGTGCTAGAAATCGGGCGACCCAGTACTTC. Encoded protein: CSARNRATQYF.

This clonotype has only a few counts. The chain links TRBV29-1 to TRBJ2-5, with 7 bases that match TRBD2. CDR3 length: 14 amino acids. Unmatched junction bases numbered 6, after V lost 0 bases and J lost 5 bases. Looked up from germline, CDR1 is SQVTM and CDR2 is ANQGSEA. CDR3 DNA sequence: TGCAGCGTTGAAGAGGGAGGGCCGGGGGAGACCCAGTACTTC. It codes for CSVEEGGPGETQYF.

CDR3 DNA sequence: TGCAGTGCCCCGTCTAGCGCACACAATGAGCAGTTCTTC. Encoded protein: CSAPSSAHNEQFF. This chain uses TRBV20-1 with TRBJ2-1, with D possibly TRBD2 on 6 matching bases. Germline V lookup: CDR1 DFQATT, CDR2 SNEGSKA (reference sequence). The CDR3 loop spans 13 amino acids. V lost 6 bases and J 5 bases, leaving 14 bases between the germline ends.

This chain joins TRBV12-3 or TRBV12-4 and TRBJ2-7; 8 positions agree with TRBD2. Losses at the gene ends were 1 base for V and 9 bases for J; bases not matched to a gene: 11. CDR3 length: 15 residues. CDR3 nucleotide sequence: TGTGCCAGCAGTTTAGAAACAGCGGGAGTTTCGGGGCAGTACTTC. It yields the protein CASSLETAGVSGQYF.

V gene TRBV28 combines with J gene TRBJ2-3; maybe TRBD1 (5 bases). The V and J ends lost 5 bases and 2 bases respectively, with 14 bases between them. This CDR3 comprises 15 residues. The V gene's germline CDR1 is MDHEN and CDR2 SYDVKM. The CDR3 reads CASSIQGSNTDTQYF. As DNA, the CDR3 is TGTGCCAGCAGTATCCAGGGATCGAACACAGATACGCAGTATTTT. Full variable domain (rest looked up from reference TRBV28 and TRBJ2-3): DVKVTQSSRYLVKRTGEKVFLECVQDMDHENMFWYRQDPGLGLRLIYFSYDVKMKEKGDIPEGYSVSREKKERFSLILESASTNQTSMYLCASSIQGSNTDTQYFGPGTRLTVL.

V gene TRBV14 combines with J gene TRBJ2-7; a weak D match, TRBD2 (5 bases). CDR1 is SGHDN and CDR2 is FVKESK in the germline V gene. The CDR3 contains 13 residues. V was trimmed by 0 bases and J by 6 bases, leaving 9 bases between them. This CDR3 is CASSQEKRAEQYF. As DNA, the CDR3 is TGTGCCAGCAGCCAAGAGAAGAGGGCCGAGCAGTACTTC.

The chain recombines TRBV5-1 with TRBJ1-2, with D unresolved. The CDR3 sequence is 14 residues long. The V and J ends lost 3 bases and 3 bases respectively, with 12 bases between them. Per the germline V gene, CDR1 is SGHRS and CDR2 is YFSETQ. The CDR3 sequence is CASSSGASDYGYTF. The CDR3 nucleotides are TGCGCCAGCAGCTCCGGAGCCAGCGACTATGGCTACACCTTC.

This chain connects TRBV5-1 to TRBJ2-4; D is unclear. Matching the DNA end better, TRBJ2-7 makes the J call doubtful. Germline V gives CDR1 SGHRS, CDR2 YFSETQ. The CDR3 has 14 amino acids. The CDR3, as DNA: TGCGCCAGCAGCTTACCGTCCTCGGGCTTCGAGCAGTACTTC. Translated, it gives CASSLPSSGFEQYF.

The chain uses TRBV2 and TRBJ2-7; D not certain. Germline V gives CDR1 SNHLY, CDR2 FYNNEI. The V gene lost 6 bases and the J gene lost 7 bases, with 13 bases spanning the gap. The CDR3 has 12 residues. In DNA, the CDR3 is TGTGCCAGCAGATTGACCCTAAATGAGCAGTACTTC. Amino acid sequence: CASRLTLNEQYF. Using reference TRBV2 and TRBJ2-7 for the parts outside the CDR3, the full variable domain is EPEVTQTPSHQVTQMGQEVILRCVPISNHLYFYWYRQILGQKVEFLVSFYNNEISEKSEIFDDQFSVERPDGSNFTLKIRSTKLEDSAMYFCASRLTLNEQYFGPGTRLTVT.

Worth noting for this clonotype: One end of the junction does not line up with germline, which may come from a read error. This chain joins TRBV12-3 or TRBV12-4 and TRBJ2-3; 9 bases align to TRBD2. The length of the CDR3 is 15 residues. CDR3 nucleotides: TGTGCCAGCAGTTTGGGCGGGAGGGCCACAGAGACGCAGTATTTT. Its translation: CASSLGGRATETQYF.

The genes are TRBV29-1 and TRBJ2-3; 11 nucleotides agree with TRBD2. V shed 7 bases, J shed 1 base, and the junction held 7 bases outside the gene matches. In germline, CDR1 is SQVTM, CDR2 ANQGSEA. The CDR3 is 15 residues long. CDR3 bases: TGCAGCGGAAAAACTAGCGGGAGTCGCACAGATACGCAGTATTTT. Its translation: CSGKTSGSRTDTQYF.

This clonotype was picked up a small number of times. The DNA for the CDR3 is TGCAGCGCCACCGGGACAGGTTTATGGGAGCAGTACTTC. Residues: CSATGTGLWEQYF. The V call is TRBV29-1, the J call TRBJ2-7, with 8 bases aligning to TRBD1. Per germline, CDR1 SQVTM and CDR2 ANQGSEA. Germline trimming cut 7 bases from V and 7 bases from J; bases unmatched to any gene: 12. The CDR3 sequence is 13 residues long.

The chain recombines TRBV4-2 with TRBJ2-4; D unresolved. Germline-derived CDR1 and CDR2 are LGHNA and YNFKEQ. CDR3 length: 14 amino acids. The V gene lost 0 bases and the J gene lost 0 bases, with 3 bases spanning the gap. CDR3 in DNA: TGTGCCAGCAGCCAAGAAATAGCCAAAAACATTCAGTACTTC. It is translated as CASSQEIAKNIQYF.

This clonotype has a handful of counts. This chain uses TRBV27 with TRBJ2-3; D is ambiguous. The ends were cut back, 3 bases at V and 3 bases at J, with 10 bases in the middle. Germline V lookup: CDR1 MNHEY, CDR2 SMNVEV (reference sequence). This CDR3 is 14 amino acids long. CDR3 DNA: TGTGCCAGCAGTTTCTGGCGGAAGACAGATACGCAGTATTTT. The encoded protein is CASSFWRKTDTQYF.

The genes are TRBV7-6 and TRBJ2-1; 8 bases line up with TRBD2. The germline V gene has CDR1 SGHVS and CDR2 FNYEAQ. J was trimmed by 7 bases and V by 2 bases; bases with no gene match: 7. The length of the CDR3 is 15 residues. The CDR3 here is CASSLSGGPRNEQFF. CDR3 DNA sequence: TGTGCCAGCAGCTTATCGGGAGGGCCTCGAAATGAGCAGTTCTTC.

This chain uses TRBV7-9 with TRBJ2-5; 7 bases are a match to TRBD1. The CDR3 is made up of 15 amino acids. CDR1 and CDR2 from the germline V gene are SEHNR and FQNEAQ (reference sequence). The V and J ends lost 4 bases and 1 base, in that order; junction bases with no gene match: 6. The DNA for the CDR3 is TGTGCCAGCAGCTATGACGGGACAGCCCAAGAGACCCAGTACTTC. This gives the protein CASSYDGTAQETQYF.

This clonotype was observed a few times. This chain links TRBV6-1 with TRBJ2-7, with D possibly TRBD2 on 5 matching bases. This CDR3 contains 13 residues. CDR1 MNHNS and CDR2 SASEGT come from the germline V gene. V lost 4 bases to trimming and J lost 4 bases, with 11 bases between them. The CDR3 coding sequence is TGTGCCAGCAGTGTCTTTGGGAGATACGAGCAGTACTTC. Encoded protein: CASSVFGRYEQYF.

CDR3 region: CASSEQRSTYEQYF. The CDR3 nucleotides are TGCGCCAGCAGTGAACAGCGGAGTACCTACGAGCAGTACTTC. The chain carries TRBV10-2 and TRBJ2-7; the D gene is possibly TRBD2 (5 bases). Germline V gene data show CDR1 as WSHSY and CDR2 as SAAADI. Trimming left V 3 bases short and J 2 bases short, with 11 bases between. The CDR3 length is 14 residues.

The V call is TRBV4-3, the J call TRBJ2-1, with 10 nucleotides matching TRBD2. The CDR3 is 15 amino acids. The V gene's germline CDR1 is LGHNA and CDR2 YSLEER. V was pared by 4 bases and J by 7 bases, with 7 bases of the junction left unmatched. DNA of the CDR3: TGCGCCAGCAGCCTCGCTAGCGGGAGTTTTAATGAGCAGTTCTTC. The encoded protein is CASSLASGSFNEQFF.

The chain uses TRBV3-1 and TRBJ2-7; D is possibly TRBD2 (6 bases). CDR3 length equals 15 residues. Trimming pared 6 bases from V and 2 bases from J, leaving 17 bases between. In germline, CDR1 is LGHDT, CDR2 YNNKEL (reference sequence). This CDR3 reads CASSRRELLPYEQYF. In DNA, the CDR3 is TGTGCCAGCAGTCGTCGGGAGCTACTCCCCTACGAGCAGTACTTC.

The chain is built from TRBV20-1 and TRBJ1-5; no firm D call. Germline V lookup: CDR1 DFQATT, CDR2 SNEGSKA (reference sequence). The germline V and J ends were trimmed by 4 bases and 4 bases, with 11 bases remaining between them. The CDR3 runs 13 residues. The CDR3 sequence is CSAIRQLNQPQHF. The CDR3 nucleotides read TGCAGTGCTATAAGACAATTGAATCAGCCCCAGCATTTT.

This chain links TRBV12-3 or TRBV12-4 with TRBJ2-5; TRBD2 is a possible D gene (6 bases). The J call is in doubt because the DNA end fits TRBJ2-7 better. The CDR3 has 13 amino acids. CDR3 in DNA: TGTGCCAGCAGGCCGGGACTCCGCGACGAGCAGTACTTC. Translation: CASRPGLRDEQYF.

The chain has TRBV4-1 and TRBJ1-4; the D is unclear. The CDR3 loop spans 12 amino acids. Trimming pared 3 bases from V and 7 bases from J, leaving 6 bases between. Germline assignment: CDR1 MGHRA and CDR2 YSYEKL. The CDR3: CASSHPSEKLFF. CDR3 bases: TGCGCCAGCAGCCACCCGAGTGAAAAACTGTTTTTT.

V usage is TRBV7-2 and J usage is TRBJ2-1; tentatively, D is TRBD2 (6 bases). Per the germline V gene, CDR1 is SGHTA and CDR2 is FQGNSA. V was trimmed by 5 bases and J by 6 bases, leaving 17 bases between them. The CDR3 covers 15 residues. The CDR3: CASSLGGVGGNEQFF. For the CDR3, the DNA is TGTGCCAGCAGCCTCGGGGGAGTGGGCGGCAATGAGCAGTTCTTC.